This T cell receptor beta chain was identified during a study of post-analysis software for immune sequencing data. As for the study in general: Relapsing-remitting, secondary progressive and progressive-relapsing forms made up the multiple sclerosis disease courses.

TCR beta libraries were prepared from cDNA with unique molecular identifiers. Input amounts of about 0.85 to 10 million T cells were used. These gave roughly 0.5 million cDNA molecules, so each molecule approximated one T cell. Via MiXCR, TCRdb re-called the PCR reads, giving one row per CDR3 protein. The table records about 680,000 distinct CDR3 sequences, more than 50% of them present only once. J gave up 5 bases and V 3 bases, and 10 bases lay outside the gene matches. The CDR3 length is 16 residues. Study results and caveats: In patients, about 5 TRBV segments were more frequent than in controls, with TRBV5-6, TRBV5-1 and TRBV20-1 among them. The normalized Chao1 diversity of multiple sclerosis patients was significantly lower than that of controls.

With respect to this clonotype: The antigen is not known.

The chain is built from TRBV12-3 or TRBV12-4 and TRBJ2-5; 9 bases align to TRBD1. This TCR was sampled from a girl aged 2 to 9 with multiple sclerosis. Sequenced sample: blood. CDR3 amino acids: CASSFALQGAGETQYF. DNA for the CDR3: TGTGCCAGCAGTTTCGCCCTACAGGGGGCTGGTGAGACCCAGTACTTC.